The 30 T cell receptor beta chains reported below all come from one sample, sequenced in a study of lymphopenia after photon versus proton radiotherapy. Libraries were prepared by immunoSEQ multiplex PCR; TCRdb keeps only in-frame clonotypes and omits some of them. Here the sample spans tens of thousands of clones, approximately 84% being singletons. The sample in question was peripheral blood, obtained from a patient treated with proton-based radiotherapy. Every receptor here comes from a man aged 60-69 years with pancreatic cancer.

This chain joins TRBV28 and TRBJ1-3; possible D gene TRBD1, 5 bases. The germline gives CDR1 MDHEN, CDR2 SYDVKM. Trimming left V 3 bases short and J 2 bases short, with 11 bases between. CDR3 size: 15 residues. CDR3 sequence: CASSFPGAPGNTIYF. The CDR3 nucleotides are TGTGCCAGCAGTTTCCCCGGGGCTCCTGGAAACACCATATATTTT.

This chain connects TRBV7-8 to TRBJ2-4; D might be TRBD1 or TRBD2, each matching 6 bases. CDR1 is SGHVS, CDR2 FQNEAQ, per germline. This CDR3 is 19 amino acids long. Trimming cost V 1 base and J 1 base, with 20 bases left between them. The CDR3 DNA reads TGTGCCAGCAGCTTAGGTTCTGGGGGGCAGGTCTCGGCCAAAAACATTCAGTACTTC. This sequence encodes CASSLGSGGQVSAKNIQYF.

This clone was seen a few times. J is TRBJ1-5 and V is TRBV28, with unresolved D. This CDR3 is built from 14 residues. Germline V gene data show CDR1 as MDHEN and CDR2 as SYDVKM. V was trimmed by 5 bases and J by 4 bases, leaving 12 bases between them. The DNA of the CDR3 is TGTGCCAGCAGTGATGCGGGGAATAATCAGCCCCAGCATTTT. This codes for CASSDAGNNQPQHF.

The genes are TRBV28 and TRBJ1-5, with TRBD1 matching over 7 bases. CDR3 length equals 22 residues. Germline CDR1 is MDHEN and CDR2 is SYDVKM. V trimming: 5 bases; J trimming: 0 bases; junction bases outside the gene matches: 25. The CDR3 is CASSLPLLWSGGKTNSNQPQHF. The CDR3 region has the DNA TGTGCCAGCAGTCTCCCCCTATTGTGGTCAGGGGGGAAAACCAATAGCAATCAGCCCCAGCATTTT.

The chain uses TRBV19 and TRBJ2-1; possibly TRBD1 for D (6 bases). Looked up from germline, CDR1 is LNHDA and CDR2 is SQIVND (reference sequence). The V end was cut by 5 bases, the J end by 0 bases, with 11 bases between. The CDR3 extends over 15 amino acids. CDR3 coding DNA: TGTGCCAGTAGTGCCCGGGACAACTCCTACAATGAGCAGTTCTTC. Its protein is CASSARDNSYNEQFF.

This rearrangement joins TRBV7-2 to TRBJ1-1; tentative D call: TRBD1 (6 bases). Germline-derived CDR1 and CDR2 are SGHTA and FQGNSA. The V end lost 5 bases, the J end lost 1 base, and 11 bases lay between the germline ends. The CDR3 contains 14 residues. The CDR3 region has the DNA TGTGCCAGCAGCCATGGGGGCGCGAACACTGAAGCTTTCTTT. It encodes CASSHGGANTEAFF.

In this sample, this clone turned up once. The chain links TRBV15 to TRBJ2-3; TRBD2 might be the D (6 bases). V was clipped by 1 base and J by 7 bases, with 9 bases between them. Germline CDR1 is LNHNV and CDR2 is YYDKDF (reference sequence). The CDR3 consists of 13 residues. The CDR3 is CATSRAGRNTQYF. The CDR3 DNA reads TGTGCCACCAGCAGAGCAGGGAGGAATACGCAGTATTTT.

The chain joins TRBV7-9 to TRBJ1-4, with TRBD1 matching 7 bases. This CDR3 has 17 amino acids. Germline values: CDR1 SEHNR, CDR2 FQNEAQ (reference sequence). The V gene end was trimmed by 5 bases and the J gene end by 6 bases; junction bases not matched to a gene: 15. This CDR3 reads CASSQTTGAVYYEKLFF. The CDR3 DNA reads as TGTGCCAGCAGCCAAACCACAGGGGCCGTATATTATGAAAAACTGTTTTTT.

The chain is built from TRBV23-1 and TRBJ1-1, with D perhaps matching TRBD1 (5 bases). TRBV23-1 is labeled an ORF, and its function is uncertain. V was shortened by 7 bases and J by 4 bases, with 22 bases between the two germline ends. The CDR3 is 16 amino acids. The CDR3 DNA reads as TGCGCCAGCACGTCGCCGGGGGGAGATGTGGGCACTGAAGCTTTCTTT. Protein product: CASTSPGGDVGTEAFF.

The chain recombines TRBV10-3 with TRBJ2-2, with D hard to call. Germline V lookup: CDR1 ENHRY, CDR2 SYGVKD. Trimming cost V 4 bases and J 0 bases, with 6 bases left between them. The CDR3 length is 14 residues. The CDR3 loop reads CAISGASNTGELFF. The CDR3 coding sequence is TGTGCCATCAGTGGGGCCTCGAACACCGGGGAGCTGTTTTTT.

The J gene is TRBJ2-4, the V gene TRBV19; D is ambiguous. There are 13 residues in the CDR3. V was cut by 3 bases and J by 2 bases, with 5 bases left in between. The germline V gene has CDR1 LNHDA and CDR2 SQIVND (reference sequence). CDR3 amino acids: CASSMGSKNIQYF. The CDR3 region has the DNA TGTGCCAGTAGTATGGGGTCCAAAAACATTCAGTACTTC. The full variable domain, in which reference TRBV19 and TRBJ2-4 provide the parts outside the CDR3, is DGGITQSPKYLFRKEGQNVTLSCEQNLNHDAMYWYRQDPGQGLRLIYYSQIVNDFQKGDIAEGYSVSREKKESFPLTVTSAQKNPTAFYLCASSMGSKNIQYFGAGTRLSVL.

This clone was found once. DNA for the CDR3: TGTGCCAGCAGCGTCGGGGCTACTACCTACGAGCAGTACTTC. This encodes CASSVGATTYEQYF. The chain links TRBV9 to TRBJ2-5; D is possibly TRBD1 or TRBD2 (5 bases each). The end of the DNA is better explained by TRBJ2-7, so the J call may be wrong. This CDR3 is 14 amino acids long. Germline V gene sequence: CDR1 SGDLS, CDR2 YYNGEE.

The V and J genes are TRBV2 and TRBJ1-2; 10 bases fit TRBD1. Per germline, CDR1 SNHLY and CDR2 FYNNEI. The CDR3 covers 14 residues. Trimming at V came to 6 bases and at J to 8 bases, leaving 9 bases not matched to a gene. In DNA, the CDR3 is TGTGCCAGCAGCGGGGACAGGGGTTCGGGCGGCTACACCTTC. Its protein product is CASSGDRGSGGYTF.

This clone was recorded once. CDR3 sequence reads: CASSSVTGAYEQYF. The CDR3 coding sequence is TGTGCCAGCAGCTCTGTGACAGGAGCCTACGAGCAGTACTTC. The chain has TRBV7-9 and TRBJ2-7, with D possibly TRBD1 on 6 matching bases. CDR3 size: 14 residues. The V gene's germline CDR1 is SEHNR and CDR2 FQNEAQ (reference sequence). Trimming removed 4 bases from V and 2 bases from J, with 12 bases in between.

The chain is built from TRBV14 and TRBJ1-2; D is undetermined. V was cut by 4 bases and J by 4 bases, with 10 bases left in between. The CDR3 length is 13 residues. CDR1 is SGHDN, CDR2 FVKESK, per germline. The CDR3 coding sequence is TGTGCCAGCAGCCCAAGTAGGTCCTATGGCTACACCTTC. Translation: CASSPSRSYGYTF.

The chain is built from TRBV27 and TRBJ1-6; no definite D call. The V and J ends lost 3 bases and 9 bases respectively, with 9 bases between them. Per the germline V gene, CDR1 is MNHEY and CDR2 is SMNVEV (reference sequence). This CDR3 contains 13 residues. CDR3 DNA sequence: TGTGCCAGCAGTTTTGGGTCGAGTTCACCCCTCCACTTT. Translation: CASSFGSSSPLHF.

The V call is TRBV30, the J call TRBJ2-5, with D perhaps TRBD2 (5 bases). Per germline, CDR1 GTSNPN and CDR2 SVGIG (reference sequence). This CDR3 spans 14 amino acids. The V end was cut by 3 bases, the J end by 1 base, with 12 bases between. For the CDR3, the DNA is TGTGCCTGGAGGGGGAGAGGCTTCCAAGAGACCCAGTACTTC. The encoded protein is CAWRGRGFQETQYF. The whole variable domain, remainder taken from reference TRBV30 and TRBJ2-5, is SQTIHQWPATLVQPVGSPLSLECTVEGTSNPNLYWYRQAAGRGLQLLFYSVGIGQISSEVPQNLSASRPQDRQFILSSKKLLLSDSGFYLCAWRGRGFQETQYFGPGTRLLVL.

The chain employs TRBV28 and TRBJ1-6; 8 positions match TRBD1. Unmatched junction bases numbered 5, after V lost 4 bases and J lost 9 bases. This CDR3 comprises 14 residues. The germline V gene encodes CDR1 MDHEN and CDR2 SYDVKM. As DNA, the CDR3 is TGTGCCAGCAGTTCGACAGGGGAGGCTTCACCCCTCCACTTT. Its protein product is CASSSTGEASPLHF.

The chain joins TRBV18 to TRBJ2-7; the D call may be TRBD1 or TRBD2 (5 bases each). V was shortened by 4 bases and J by 2 bases, with 12 bases between the two germline ends. CDR3 length: 14 amino acids. From germline, CDR1 is KGHSH and CDR2 LQKENI. In nucleotides, the CDR3 is TGTGCCAGCTCACTGGGGACGCCTGCCTACGAGCAGTACTTC. This sequence encodes CASSLGTPAYEQYF.

The chain combines TRBV4-2 with TRBJ2-7; a possible D gene is TRBD2 (6 bases). This CDR3 is 16 amino acids long. V was trimmed by 2 bases and J by 2 bases, leaving 16 bases between them. The V gene's germline CDR1 is LGHNA and CDR2 YNFKEQ. The CDR3 bases are TGTGCCAGCAGCCAACTCATAGCGGAAGGACCCTACGAGCAGTACTTC. It encodes CASSQLIAEGPYEQYF.

V usage is TRBV2 and J usage is TRBJ1-1; 9 positions match TRBD1. The CDR3 covers 18 residues. Per the germline V gene, CDR1 is SNHLY and CDR2 is FYNNEI. V shed 3 bases, J shed 0 bases, and the junction held 11 bases outside the gene matches. CDR3 loop: CASSDLGTGKPMNTEAFF. The CDR3 DNA reads TGTGCCAGCAGTGACCTAGGGACAGGGAAACCCATGAACACTGAAGCTTTCTTT. Filled out from reference TRBV2 and TRBJ1-1, the complete variable domain reads EPEVTQTPSHQVTQMGQEVILRCVPISNHLYFYWYRQILGQKVEFLVSFYNNEISEKSEIFDDQFSVERPDGSNFTLKIRSTKLEDSAMYFCASSDLGTGKPMNTEAFFGQGTRLTVV.

The chain has TRBV6-6 and TRBJ1-2; 8 nucleotides align to TRBD1. Germline V lookup: CDR1 MNHNY, CDR2 SVGAGI (reference sequence). V gave up 5 bases and J gave up 5 bases; unmatched junction bases: 10. The CDR3 contains 15 residues. CDR3 region: CASSTNRGELYGYTF. In nucleotides, the CDR3 is TGTGCCAGCAGTACAAACAGGGGGGAACTGTATGGCTACACCTTC.

The rearrangement uses TRBV7-6 and TRBJ2-7; D gene unclear. The V end was cut by 2 bases, the J end by 0 bases, with 11 bases between. The CDR3 loop spans 15 amino acids. Germline-derived CDR1 and CDR2 are SGHVS and FNYEAQ. The CDR3 sequence: CASSLSGSSSYEQYF. In DNA form, the CDR3 reads TGTGCCAGCAGCTTATCCGGGTCGAGCTCCTACGAGCAGTACTTC.

The V and J genes are TRBV2 and TRBJ2-7; D is unclear. From germline, CDR1 is SNHLY and CDR2 FYNNEI. The CDR3 covers 12 residues. V lost 6 bases and J lost 5, with 11 bases in between. This CDR3 reads CASRGLGNEQYF. The CDR3 DNA reads as TGTGCCAGCAGGGGTTTGGGGAACGAGCAGTACTTC.

The V and J genes are TRBV29-1 and TRBJ1-3, with D tentatively TRBD1 (5 bases). Trimming cost V 3 bases and J 2 bases, with 14 bases left between them. Per the germline V gene, CDR1 is SQVTM and CDR2 is ANQGSEA. The CDR3 has 15 amino acids. The CDR3 nucleotides read TGCAGCGTTGACCTCCGGGACGGTGCTGGAAACACCATATATTTT. Amino acid sequence: CSVDLRDGAGNTIYF.

This chain links TRBV7-9 with TRBJ2-7; D gene uncertain. The CDR3 totals 12 residues. The V and J ends lost 2 bases and 5 bases respectively, with 7 bases between them. Germline V gene data show CDR1 as SEHNR and CDR2 as FQNEAQ (reference sequence). The CDR3 is CASSLSLNEQYF. As DNA, the CDR3 is TGTGCCAGCAGCTTATCACTCAACGAGCAGTACTTC.

This rearrangement joins TRBV28 to TRBJ1-2; the match to TRBD1 covers 7 bases. The CDR3 is made up of 16 amino acids. Germline trimming cut 5 bases from V and 4 bases from J; bases unmatched to any gene: 13. In germline, CDR1 is MDHEN, CDR2 SYDVKM. The CDR3 DNA reads as TGTGCCAGCAGTCTAGCCGGGACAGTGAATTTCTATGGCTACACCTTC. Translating gives CASSLAGTVNFYGYTF.

The chain combines TRBV28 with TRBJ2-5; tentatively, D is TRBD1 or TRBD2 (5 bases each). The J call may be in error: the DNA end matches TRBJ2-7 better. Germline loops: CDR1 MDHEN, CDR2 SYDVKM. The CDR3 covers 15 residues. CDR3 DNA: TGTGCCAGCAGTTCGAGGGGCTCTGCCGTCTACGAGCAGTACTTC. It specifies CASSSRGSAVYEQYF.

The genes are TRBV6-5 and TRBJ2-1, with D possibly called TRBD1 or TRBD2 (5 bases each). The CDR3 contains 14 residues. Trimming shortened V by 6 bases and J by 10 bases, and 19 bases separated the two germline ends. Germline CDR1 reads MNHEY; CDR2 reads SVGAGI. CDR3 sequence (DNA): TGTGCCAGCAGCTACGGGACCGGCCAGATGGAGCAGTTCTTC. It yields the protein CASSYGTGQMEQFF.

This clone has a handful of counts. The V and J genes are TRBV28 and TRBJ2-7; no clear D gene. The CDR3 spans 12 residues. The germline CDR1 and CDR2 sequences are MDHEN and SYDVKM. The V end lost 5 bases, the J end lost 3 bases, and 8 bases lay between the germline ends. CDR3 in amino acids: CASSPWGYEQYF. The CDR3 nucleotides are TGTGCCAGCAGTCCCTGGGGCTACGAGCAGTACTTC.